These T cell receptor beta chains were read from a single sample in a study of PD-L1 blockade in urothelial cancer. Assay: immunoSEQ multiplex PCR; the TCRdb copy retains only in-frame clones and omits some. This repertoire shows approximately 38,000 clones, about 86% found once; its top ten account for about 17%. The material was PBMCs, obtained around atezolizumab (anti-PD-L1) treatment. These receptors were obtained from a man aged 55 to 70 with urothelial cancer. Both conserved end residues are part of each CDR3. Each record gives: J gene, V gene, clone size, CDR3 protein. Clone size, where shown, is once, few, many, or a class for clones that have expanded.

j_gene: TRBJ1-6; v_gene: TRBV5-1; abundance: -; CDR3aa: CASSPDNNNSPLHF
j_gene: TRBJ2-1; v_gene: TRBV29-1; abundance: -; CDR3aa: CSVESKSGYNEQFF
j_gene: TRBJ2-7; v_gene: TRBV5-4; abundance: -; CDR3aa: CASRTSFGRGIEEQYF
j_gene: TRBJ2-2; v_gene: TRBV6-4; abundance: few; CDR3aa: CASRDIANTGELFF
j_gene: TRBJ2-7; v_gene: TRBV28; abundance: -; CDR3aa: CASRSFPDRRRYEGYEQYF
j_gene: TRBJ1-5; v_gene: TRBV27; abundance: -; CDR3aa: CASSLLQGAGQPQHF
j_gene: TRBJ2-7; v_gene: TRBV7-2; abundance: -; CDR3aa: CASSLPADRISLSYEQYF
j_gene: TRBJ2-3; v_gene: TRBV10-3; abundance: -; CDR3aa: CAIAGARGLTDTQYF
j_gene: TRBJ2-1; v_gene: TRBV7-6; abundance: -; CDR3aa: CASSLVGGSSYNEQFF
j_gene: TRBJ1-2; v_gene: TRBV15; abundance: -; CDR3aa: CATSRVTGGIDGYTF
j_gene: TRBJ2-3; v_gene: TRBV5-1; abundance: -; CDR3aa: CASSLSGTASTDTQYF
j_gene: TRBJ2-7; v_gene: TRBV20-1; abundance: -; CDR3aa: CSARGGDEQYF
j_gene: TRBJ2-1; v_gene: TRBV7-2; abundance: -; CDR3aa: CASRASKGPYNEQFF
j_gene: TRBJ1-5; v_gene: TRBV6-6; abundance: -; CDR3aa: CASSQGPPSNQPQHF
j_gene: TRBJ2-7; v_gene: TRBV4-2; abundance: once; CDR3aa: CASSQDISLWTSAAYEQYF
j_gene: TRBJ2-3; v_gene: TRBV5-1; abundance: -; CDR3aa: CASSLGLAGGGGSTDTQYF
j_gene: TRBJ2-5; v_gene: TRBV5-6; abundance: once; CDR3aa: CASSQGTSGRLKETQYF
j_gene: TRBJ2-2; v_gene: TRBV4-1; abundance: -; CDR3aa: CASSPLASNTGELFF
j_gene: TRBJ2-1; v_gene: TRBV9; abundance: -; CDR3aa: CASSGPSTYNEQFF
j_gene: TRBJ2-2; v_gene: TRBV10-2; abundance: -; CDR3aa: CASSWKGDTGELFF
j_gene: TRBJ2-2; v_gene: TRBV28; abundance: few; CDR3aa: CASSLTRNTGELFF
j_gene: TRBJ1-6; v_gene: TRBV6-5; abundance: -; CDR3aa: CASSYSPRPSNSPLHF
j_gene: TRBJ2-6; v_gene: TRBV6-1; abundance: -; CDR3aa: CATGRGLTGANVLTF
j_gene: TRBJ2-7; v_gene: TRBV10-3; abundance: -; CDR3aa: CAISESTGLAGTLGSYEQYF
j_gene: TRBJ2-3; v_gene: TRBV14; abundance: -; CDR3aa: CASSQTSGSVDTQYF
j_gene: TRBJ1-2; v_gene: TRBV7-9; abundance: -; CDR3aa: CASSSVRMGAGDYGYTF
j_gene: TRBJ2-7; v_gene: TRBV27; abundance: -; CDR3aa: CASSLTLPGQGAPYEQYF
j_gene: TRBJ2-3; v_gene: TRBV9; abundance: -; CDR3aa: CASSVAGRSTDTQYF
j_gene: TRBJ1-2; v_gene: TRBV19; abundance: -; CDR3aa: CASTSQGLGGYTF
j_gene: TRBJ2-6; v_gene: TRBV6-1; abundance: -; CDR3aa: CASSVGVLGGANVLTF
j_gene: TRBJ1-1; v_gene: TRBV7-2; abundance: -; CDR3aa: CASSPLSGVSAEAFF
j_gene: TRBJ2-5; v_gene: TRBV5-1; abundance: -; CDR3aa: CASSDPGTQYF
j_gene: TRBJ2-7; v_gene: TRBV18; abundance: -; CDR3aa: CASSLLVDRGSEQYF
j_gene: TRBJ2-7; v_gene: TRBV28; abundance: -; CDR3aa: CASSLQGGEQYF
j_gene: TRBJ2-4; v_gene: TRBV28; abundance: -; CDR3aa: CASSLPRQGAVINIQYF
j_gene: TRBJ1-2; v_gene: TRBV6-1; abundance: -; CDR3aa: CASSVRGGARAEGGYTF
j_gene: TRBJ1-3; v_gene: TRBV19; abundance: -; CDR3aa: CASRDRRNTIYF
j_gene: TRBJ1-4; v_gene: TRBV5-5; abundance: -; CDR3aa: CASSLGDRGLFDEKLFF
j_gene: TRBJ1-3; v_gene: TRBV15; abundance: few; CDR3aa: CATSRDGRVMDTIYF
j_gene: TRBJ2-2; v_gene: TRBV28; abundance: -; CDR3aa: CATVSNTGELFF
j_gene: TRBJ1-1; v_gene: TRBV28; abundance: -; CDR3aa: CASRPRTGRVPVGEAFF
j_gene: TRBJ1-5; v_gene: TRBV4-3; abundance: -; CDR3aa: CASSQRTVNQPQHF
j_gene: TRBJ2-7; v_gene: TRBV25-1; abundance: -; CDR3aa: CASSDLGTSVVEQYF
j_gene: TRBJ2-2; v_gene: TRBV9; abundance: -; CDR3aa: CASSLRLAGGAGELFF
j_gene: TRBJ2-7; v_gene: TRBV7-2; abundance: -; CDR3aa: CASQSGGYEQYF
j_gene: TRBJ1-5; v_gene: TRBV27; abundance: -; CDR3aa: CASSLSGGMDNQPQHF
j_gene: TRBJ2-7; v_gene: TRBV30; abundance: -; CDR3aa: CAWTSGSYEQYF
j_gene: TRBJ1-1; v_gene: TRBV19; abundance: -; CDR3aa: CASSFGQGNTEAFF
j_gene: TRBJ2-7; v_gene: TRBV19; abundance: -; CDR3aa: CASSIAAGTTYEQYF
j_gene: TRBJ2-7; v_gene: TRBV6-6; abundance: -; CDR3aa: CASTTGPPNEQYF
j_gene: TRBJ1-1; v_gene: TRBV2; abundance: -; CDR3aa: CASRGRTGMGTEAFF
j_gene: TRBJ1-1; v_gene: TRBV14; abundance: -; CDR3aa: CASSPRTSGEAFF
j_gene: TRBJ1-4; v_gene: TRBV5-1; abundance: -; CDR3aa: CASSLGDRGHEKLFF
j_gene: TRBJ2-5; v_gene: TRBV2; abundance: once; CDR3aa: CASTEWVGGGKETQYF
j_gene: TRBJ2-3; v_gene: TRBV9; abundance: -; CDR3aa: CASSDFTSTFTDTQYF
j_gene: TRBJ1-5; v_gene: TRBV28; abundance: -; CDR3aa: CASSTYRVESNQPQHF
j_gene: TRBJ1-1; v_gene: TRBV19; abundance: -; CDR3aa: CASSADRGGEAFF
j_gene: TRBJ2-7; v_gene: TRBV6-5; abundance: -; CDR3aa: CASSYPGTSYEQYF
j_gene: TRBJ2-5; v_gene: TRBV5-4; abundance: -; CDR3aa: CATGQGPEETQYF